This entry lists 14 T cell receptor beta chains sequenced from one sample in a study of graft-versus-host responses after intestinal transplantation (dated by TCRdb to the early 2020s). Receptor amplification or capture employed the immunoSEQ multiplex PCR assay. The source is immuneACCESS, and TCRdb retained only in-frame sequences with V and J called. Part of the clones is not carried over; for the studies checked, unresolved V genes explain less than half of this, and the remainder is unexplained. This sample is represented by around 26,000 clones; roughly 94% of them were singletons. Together, the top ten hold about 0.52% of the sample. The material was PBMCs, obtained 156 days after intestinal transplant. Receptors originate from a human patient who received an intestinal transplant, so some T cells may come from the graft donor.

CDR3 DNA: TGCAGTGCCACATTAGCGGATGAGCAGTTCTTC. This sequence encodes CSATLADEQFF. The V gene is TRBV20-1, the J gene TRBJ2-1; D is possibly TRBD2 (6 bases). The CDR3 loop spans 11 amino acids. Germline values: CDR1 DFQATT, CDR2 SNEGSKA (reference sequence). Trimming removed 6 bases at V and 8 bases at J, with 11 bases between.

The chain has TRBV27 and TRBJ2-1; TRBD2 is a possible D gene (6 bases). Trimming left V 5 bases short and J 3 bases short, with 14 bases between. The germline V gene has CDR1 MNHEY and CDR2 SMNVEV (reference sequence). CDR3 length: 15 amino acids. In nucleotides, the CDR3 is TGTGCCAGCAGTCCCAGGACTACTTTCTACAATGAGCAGTTCTTC. It yields the protein CASSPRTTFYNEQFF.

The CDR3 region is CASRQGGNGYTF. Written as DNA, the CDR3 is TGTGCCAGCCGACAGGGTGGCAATGGCTACACCTTC. This chain connects TRBV19 to TRBJ1-2, with TRBD1 matching over 7 bases. In germline, CDR1 is LNHDA, CDR2 SQIVND (reference sequence). Unmatched junction bases numbered 7, after V lost 9 bases and J lost 6 bases. The CDR3 totals 12 residues.

The chain joins TRBV4-1 to TRBJ2-3; maybe TRBD1 (6 bases). Germline assignment: CDR1 MGHRA and CDR2 YSYEKL. The CDR3 sequence is 19 residues long. V shed 0 bases and J shed 1 base, with 20 bases lying between them. The CDR3 nucleotides read TGCGCCAGCAGCCAAGATCTATTATCGCTGGGACACCGCACAGATACGCAGTATTTT. Translating it yields CASSQDLLSLGHRTDTQYF.

Only one count was recorded for this clone. V usage is TRBV4-2 and J usage is TRBJ2-7; the D gene is possibly TRBD1 (6 bases). Germline V gene sequence: CDR1 LGHNA, CDR2 YNFKEQ. Deletions cut 3 bases from V and 4 bases from J, with 16 bases between. The CDR3 is made up of 15 amino acids. This CDR3 is CASSQGRTEPYEQYF. The CDR3 nucleotides read TGTGCCAGCAGCCAGGGTAGGACAGAACCTTACGAGCAGTACTTC.

V and J are TRBV5-4 and TRBJ2-4; D possibly uses TRBD1 or TRBD2 (5 bases each). CDR3 length: 13 residues. Germline V CDR1 and CDR2: SGHNT, YYREEE (reference sequence). V was clipped by 4 bases and J by 7 bases, with 12 bases between them. CDR3 DNA sequence: TGTGCCAGCAGCCGGGACGCCGAGAACATTCAGTACTTC. This codes for CASSRDAENIQYF.

V is TRBV5-1 and J is TRBJ2-1; 8 nucleotides line up with TRBD2. The CDR3 has 16 residues. V was clipped by 5 bases and J by 4 bases; unmatched bases: 11. The V gene's germline CDR1 is SGHRS and CDR2 YFSETQ. DNA for the CDR3: TGCGCCAGCAGGACCGAGCGGGAGCCAATATACAATGAGCAGTTCTTC. It yields the protein CASRTEREPIYNEQFF. The complete variable domain, with remaining parts taken from reference TRBV5-1 and TRBJ2-1, reads KAGVTQTPRYLIKTRGQQVTLSCSPISGHRSVSWYQQTPGQGLQFLFEYFSETQRNKGNFPGRFSGRQFSNSRSEMNVSTLELGDSALYLCASRTEREPIYNEQFFGPGTRLTVL.

V gene TRBV18 combines with J gene TRBJ1-1; 7 bases agree with TRBD1. V lost 3 bases and J lost 9; bases outside the gene matches: 7. This CDR3 region has 13 residues. Germline CDR1 KGHSH, CDR2 LQKENI. As DNA, the CDR3 is TGTGCCAGCTCACCTGACAGGGCCACCCAAGCTTTCTTT. Translation gives CASSPDRATQAFF.

This sequence joins TRBV6-9 and TRBJ1-2; tentatively, D is TRBD1 (6 bases). Between the trimmed V and J ends, which lost 5 bases and 2 bases, there was a span of 12 bases. The CDR3 loop spans 14 amino acids. CDR1 and CDR2 from the germline V gene are MNHGY and SVAAGI. The CDR3 DNA reads as TGTGCCAGCAGTGAAGCCGGGACAAACTATGGCTACACCTTC. Translating it yields CASSEAGTNYGYTF.

The chain couples TRBV19 to TRBJ2-1; D not certain. The CDR3 has 12 amino acids. The V and J ends lost 3 bases and 5 bases respectively, with 5 bases between them. CDR1 is LNHDA, CDR2 SQIVND, per germline (reference sequence). CDR3 DNA sequence: TGTGCCAGTAGTATGGCCCACAATGAGCAGTTCTTC. Protein: CASSMAHNEQFF.

The chain recombines TRBV5-1 with TRBJ1-1; D unresolved. V lost 4 bases and J lost 6, with 7 bases in between. Germline V lookup: CDR1 SGHRS, CDR2 YFSETQ. The length of the CDR3 is 11 residues. CDR3 sequence reads: CASSLGSEAFF. The CDR3 DNA sequence: TGCGCCAGCAGCCTGGGTTCTGAAGCTTTCTTT.

In this sample, this clone turned up once. The chain recombines TRBV9 with TRBJ1-2; D perhaps matches TRBD1 (5 bases). Per the germline V gene, CDR1 is SGDLS and CDR2 is YYNGEE. V lost 0 bases and J 4 bases, leaving 10 bases between the germline ends. The CDR3 spans 14 residues. The CDR3 bases are TGTGCCAGCAGCGTAGGGGGCAGCGGCTATGGCTACACCTTC. Translated: CASSVGGSGYGYTF.

CDR3 residues: CASSGDSLYEQYF. The DNA for the CDR3 is TGTGCCAGCAGCGGGGACTCCTTATACGAGCAGTACTTC. The V call is TRBV7-9, the J call TRBJ2-7; a possible D gene is TRBD2 (6 bases). The CDR3 has 13 amino acids. CDR1 is SEHNR, CDR2 FQNEAQ, per germline (reference sequence). V was shortened by 5 bases and J by 4 bases, with 12 bases between the two germline ends.

The CDR3 sequence: CASSLDRNTEAFF. DNA of the CDR3: TGTGCCAGCAGCCTGGACAGAAACACTGAAGCTTTCTTT. The gene calls are TRBV9 and TRBJ1-1, with D tentatively TRBD1 (6 bases). The CDR3 has 13 residues. CDR1 is SGDLS, CDR2 YYNGEE, per germline. V shed 4 bases and J shed 2 bases, with 9 bases lying between them.